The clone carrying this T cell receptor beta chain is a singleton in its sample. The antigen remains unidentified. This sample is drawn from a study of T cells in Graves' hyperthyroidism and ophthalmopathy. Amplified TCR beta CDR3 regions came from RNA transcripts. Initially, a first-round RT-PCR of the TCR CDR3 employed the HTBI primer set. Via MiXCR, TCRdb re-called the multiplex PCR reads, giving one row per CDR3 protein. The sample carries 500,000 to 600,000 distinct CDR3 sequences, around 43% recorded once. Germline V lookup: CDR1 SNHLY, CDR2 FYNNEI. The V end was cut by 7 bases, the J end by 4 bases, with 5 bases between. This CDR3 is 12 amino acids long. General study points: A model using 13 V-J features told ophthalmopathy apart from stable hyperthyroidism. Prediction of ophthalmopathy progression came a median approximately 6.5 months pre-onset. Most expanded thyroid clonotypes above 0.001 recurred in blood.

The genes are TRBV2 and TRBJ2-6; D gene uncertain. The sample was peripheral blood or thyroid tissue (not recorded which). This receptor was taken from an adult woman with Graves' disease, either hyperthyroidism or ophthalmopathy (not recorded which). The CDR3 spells CASTTGANVLTF. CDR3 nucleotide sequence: TGTGCCAGCACAACAGGGGCCAACGTCCTGACTTTC.